This T cell receptor (beta chain) was captured by sequencing in a study of control samples from healthy donors and cancer patients. TCRdb's copy holds only in-frame clones and misses some; the assay was immunoSEQ multiplex PCR. The profile shows 100,000 to 150,000 clones, 80% to 95% of them singletons. V was clipped by 5 bases and J by 0 bases, with 34 bases between them. Germline V gives CDR1 MNHNY, CDR2 SVGAGI (reference sequence). This CDR3 region has 22 residues. The sequence was obtained from a man aged 35-49 years in good health. The chain links TRBV6-6 to TRBJ1-1, with a tentative D call TRBD1 (5 bases). Sequencing was done on a sample of blood. The CDR3 here is CASSPTPGGKTDLGFMNTEAFF. The CDR3 region has the DNA TGTGCCAGCAGTCCTACACCGGGGGGGAAGACAGACCTGGGCTTCATGAACACTGAAGCTTTCTTT.